The 16 T cell receptor beta chains below come from one sample, sequenced in a study of graft-versus-host responses after intestinal transplantation. No antigen has been assigned to these receptors. Method: immunoSEQ multiplex PCR; TCRdb's copy keeps in-frame clones and lacks some. This sample has 130,000 or so clones, with over 85% found just once. Sequencing was performed on unstimulated CD4+ T cells sorted from spleen or lymph node cells, taken before intestinal transplant. All receptors derive from a human donor who received an intestinal transplant.

The rearrangement links TRBV11-2 to TRBJ2-4; the D gene is possibly TRBD1 (5 bases). CDR1 is SGHAT, CDR2 FQNNGV, per germline. V dropped 5 bases and J dropped 6 bases, with 14 bases sitting between them. The CDR3 covers 14 residues. The CDR3 sequence is CASSPGHTVNIQYF. In nucleotides, the CDR3 is TGTGCCAGCAGCCCTGGACATACTGTAAACATTCAGTACTTC. Complete variable domain (other parts from reference TRBV11-2 and TRBJ2-4): EAGVAQSPRYKIIEKRQSVAFWCNPISGHATLYWYQQILGQGPKLLIQFQNNGVVDDSQLPKDRFSAERLKGVDSTLKIQPAKLEDSAVYLCASSPGHTVNIQYFGAGTRLSVL.

The chain links TRBV5-1 to TRBJ1-3, with 11 bases identical to TRBD1. The CDR3 length is 16 residues. Germline-derived CDR1 and CDR2 are SGHRS and YFSETQ. V was clipped by 4 bases and J by 5 bases; unmatched bases: 8. In DNA, the CDR3 is TGCGCCAGCAGCCTCAACGGACAGGGGGCGAGAAACACCATATATTTT. Its translation: CASSLNGQGARNTIYF.

The V gene is TRBV6-4, the J gene TRBJ1-6; D remains ambiguous. CDR3 length equals 13 residues. Germline V gene lookup returns CDR1 MRHNA and CDR2 SNTAGT. The V gene lost 0 bases and the J gene lost 10 bases, with 7 bases spanning the gap. The CDR3 DNA follows: TGTGCCAGCAGTGACTCCGTGGGGTCACCCCTCCACTTT. It translates to CASSDSVGSPLHF.

The chain recombines TRBV5-4 with TRBJ2-5, with D maybe TRBD1 (6 bases). Germline V CDR1 and CDR2: SGHNT, YYREEE (reference sequence). V was clipped by 4 bases and J by 4 bases, with 14 bases between them. The CDR3 is made up of 14 amino acids. CDR3 sequence: CASSTRQVPETQYF. The CDR3 DNA reads TGTGCCAGCAGCACCCGACAGGTACCAGAGACCCAGTACTTC.

The chain uses TRBV7-9 and TRBJ2-3; 10 positions match TRBD2. The germline V gene has CDR1 SEHNR and CDR2 FQNEAQ (reference sequence). V dropped 5 bases and J dropped 2; count of bases not matched to a gene: 10. This CDR3 has 17 residues. The CDR3, as DNA: TGTGCCAGCAGCCTAAGCGGGGGGGCTTCCGCCACAGATACGCAGTATTTT. Translating gives CASSLSGGASATDTQYF. Complete variable domain (other parts from reference TRBV7-9 and TRBJ2-3): DTGVSQNPRHKITKRGQNVTFRCDPISEHNRLYWYRQTLGQGPEFLTYFQNEAQLEKSRLLSDRFSAERPKGSFSTLEIQRTEQGDSAMYLCASSLSGGASATDTQYFGPGTRLTVL.

V and J are TRBV5-1 and TRBJ1-2; 9 bases line up with TRBD1. Germline CDR1 reads SGHRS; CDR2 reads YFSETQ. Trimming at V came to 4 bases and at J to 6 bases, leaving 13 bases not matched to a gene. This CDR3 contains 16 residues. CDR3 coding DNA: TGCGCCAGCAGCGGCGTAATCCGGGACAGGGTGGATGGCTACACCTTC. Its translation: CASSGVIRDRVDGYTF.

This chain uses TRBV27 with TRBJ1-4, with 11 bases matching TRBD1. Germline CDR1 is MNHEY and CDR2 is SMNVEV (reference sequence). This CDR3 has 13 residues. V was clipped by 5 bases and J by 11 bases; unmatched bases: 4. The CDR3 sequence: CASSLGTGGKLFF. The CDR3 region has the DNA TGTGCCAGCAGTCTAGGGACAGGGGGGAAACTGTTTTTT.

The J gene is TRBJ2-2, the V gene TRBV2; possibly TRBD1 for D (5 bases). This CDR3 region has 16 residues. CDR1 and CDR2 (germline): SNHLY, FYNNEI. Between the trimmed V and J ends, which lost 6 bases and 4 bases, there was a span of 18 bases. CDR3 in amino acids: CASSDSWGAGTGELFF. Here the CDR3 DNA reads TGTGCCAGCAGCGACAGCTGGGGCGCAGGCACCGGGGAGCTGTTTTTT. The full variable domain, with the rest looked up from reference TRBV2 and TRBJ2-2, is EPEVTQTPSHQVTQMGQEVILRCVPISNHLYFYWYRQILGQKVEFLVSFYNNEISEKSEIFDDQFSVERPDGSNFTLKIRSTKLEDSAMYFCASSDSWGAGTGELFFGEGSRLTVL.

CDR3 sequence (DNA): TGCGCCAGCAGCTGGGGGACAGGGGGTCAAGATACGCAGTATTTT. Translating gives CASSWGTGGQDTQYF. The rearrangement joins TRBV5-1 to TRBJ2-3, with TRBD1 matching over 11 bases. Germline CDR1 is SGHRS and CDR2 is YFSETQ. The ends lost 3 bases at V and 5 bases at J; junction bases unmatched: 5. The CDR3 totals 15 residues.

This rearrangement joins TRBV28 to TRBJ1-4, with a tentative D call TRBD1 (6 bases). Germline lookup yields CDR1 MDHEN and CDR2 SYDVKM. The CDR3 is made up of 15 amino acids. The CDR3 nucleotides read TGTGTCACAATGACCTACACAGGGAATAATGAAAAACTGTTTTTT. Translated, it gives CVTMTYTGNNEKLFF.

On this clone: Because it lacks the conserved phenylalanine or tryptophan at the end, this CDR3 is likely a read error. This chain joins TRBV20-1 and TRBJ1-2, with D possibly TRBD1 on 6 matching bases. The V end was cut by 5 bases, the J end by 4 bases, with 8 bases between. CDR1 DFQATT and CDR2 SNEGSKA come from the germline V gene (reference sequence). The CDR3 covers 11 residues. The CDR3 here is CSAYRVYGYTL. CDR3 bases: TGCAGTGCTTACAGGGTCTATGGCTACACCCTC.

This chain joins TRBV15 and TRBJ2-3, with D hard to call. Germline lookup yields CDR1 LNHNV and CDR2 YYDKDF (reference sequence). The V end was cut by 3 bases, the J end by 5 bases, with 9 bases between. CDR3 length: 13 amino acids. CDR3 bases: TGTGCCACCAGCAGGAGTTCGGGAGATACGCAGTATTTT. Its protein product is CATSRSSGDTQYF.

The V and J genes are TRBV6-5 and TRBJ2-1; a weak D match, TRBD1 (5 bases). This CDR3 spans 15 amino acids. Germline V gene sequence: CDR1 MNHEY, CDR2 SVGAGI. V lost 6 bases and J 10 bases, leaving 22 bases between the germline ends. In nucleotides, the CDR3 is TGTGCCAGCAGCCAACCTGGGGTAGGGGATGGGGAGCAGTTCTTC. Protein: CASSQPGVGDGEQFF.

The chain is built from TRBV6-6 and TRBJ2-3, with D unresolved. Per the germline V gene, CDR1 is MNHNY and CDR2 is SVGAGI (reference sequence). V was trimmed by 4 bases and J by 2 bases, leaving 7 bases between them. The CDR3 is 13 amino acids. The CDR3 protein is CASSSPHTDTQYF. As DNA, the CDR3 is TGTGCCAGCAGTTCCCCCCACACAGATACGCAGTATTTT.

This chain connects TRBV7-9 to TRBJ1-3, with unresolved D. This CDR3 has 14 amino acids. V was clipped by 2 bases and J by 0 bases, with 5 bases between them. Germline V CDR1 and CDR2: SEHNR, FQNEAQ (reference sequence). CDR3 in amino acids: CASSLPSSGNTIYF. The DNA for the CDR3 is TGTGCCAGCAGCTTACCGAGCTCTGGAAACACCATATATTTT. Full variable domain (outside the CDR3, taken from reference TRBV7-9 and TRBJ1-3): DTGVSQNPRHKITKRGQNVTFRCDPISEHNRLYWYRQTLGQGPEFLTYFQNEAQLEKSRLLSDRFSAERPKGSFSTLEIQRTEQGDSAMYLCASSLPSSGNTIYFGEGSWLTVV.

The chain is built from TRBV11-3 and TRBJ2-3, with 8 bases aligning to TRBD2. The trim removed 4 bases at V and 1 base at J, leaving 4 bases unmatched. This CDR3 is 15 amino acids long. CDR1 and CDR2 (germline): SGHNT, YENEEA. The CDR3 DNA reads as TGTGCCAGCAGCTACCTAGCGGGTGGCACAGATACGCAGTATTTT. Translating it yields CASSYLAGGTDTQYF.